The T cell receptor beta chain described here comes from a study of cytomegalovirus exposure and HLA in healthy donors (dated by TCRdb to the late 2010s). With respect to the entire study: An earlier analysis of several hundred of the donors reported 250 to 300 Gb of sequence data and around 110 million unique TCR beta sequences from about 179 million T cells. Approximately 310 gigabases of sequencing data and approximately 84 million unique TCR sequences were included in an early release covering roughly 600 HLA-typed donors. The genetic ancestry cluster associated with self-reported Caucasian donors included about 84% of the roughly 400 genotyped donors. The study aimed to test whether signatures of past pathogen exposure could be identified by cataloging public T cell receptors. The study used immunosequencing to profile the T cell repertoires of hundreds of subjects and linked those repertoires to cytomegalovirus serostatus. Along with the approximately 650-subject first cohort, a separate validation cohort of around 110 different subjects was used. To predict cytomegalovirus infection status, the study brought together high-throughput TCR immunosequencing, statistical association of individual TCRs with disease status, and machine learning. A later analysis re-analyzed previously published TCR beta repertoires from approximately 700 donors and added high-resolution HLA genotyping to study TCR occurrence patterns. Rather than drawing on any new phenotypic data, the later analysis identified candidate immune exposures from TCR beta sequences and the way those sequences occurred across donors. An earlier analysis of some 500 of the donors applied high-throughput TCR beta sequencing to assess whether each TCR beta V gene segment acted as functional or pseudogenic. Alongside the repertoire data, information on donor age, sex, ethnicity and CMV serostatus was compiled. Genome-wide SNP genotypes for about 65% of the 666 donors were used in a later genetic analysis, which treated that subset as a discovery cohort. Every repertoire in the discovery cohort had been generated on one and the same sequencing platform. HLA typing included class I and class II loci at four-digit resolution. The number of donors typed differed by locus, with roughly 629-640 for A, B, C, DRB1 and DQB1, more than 500 for DQA1, over 600 for DPA1, and around 450 for DPB1. Four or five DR-DQ haplotypes were handled as single units for association and clustering because linkage in the cohort was strong. Among some 410 genotyped donors of the cohort, an average of approximately 240,000 unique TCR beta nucleotide sequences was sequenced per donor, of which 15% to 20% were non-productive. What the work shows at the level of the full study, not this receptor alone: In a later analysis, several top co-occurrence clusters were reported to appear linked to parvovirus B19, influenza, CMV and Epstein-Barr virus. A further reported finding was that TCR beta sequences accurately predicted the HLA-A and HLA-B alleles for most subjects in the first cohort. Because counts were too low, 15 to 20 rarely observed V segments, including chromosome 9 orphons, were excluded from the earlier analysis of fewer than 650 of the donors. Some IMGT-functional V segments, including TRBV6-2 and TRBV6-3, could not be told apart with the 87-base-pair reads, so those segments were excluded. The authors suggested that the approach could potentially be generalized to other disease states and immunological phenotypes. Roughly uniform sequencing depth across donors was assumed in presence/absence analyses, although this assumption may not hold. According to a later genetic analysis, donors in an Asian-associated ancestry cluster had fewer N-insertions in productive TCRs than the approximately 650-donor mean. Cytomegalovirus status was reported to be diagnosed by the classifier with high specificity and sensitivity in both the original and validation cohorts. Assigning TCR associations to individual alleles was difficult when HLA alleles, especially DR and DQ, strongly co-occurred. A later genetic analysis associated a missense DCLRE1C variant with V-gene and J-gene trimming of TCR beta chains, and an independent cohort replicated the association. For the cohort, immune exposure information was limited to CMV serostatus. A later analysis found that most CMV-associated TCR beta chains appeared HLA-restricted, with HLA associations seemingly driven largely by CMV exposure. In an earlier analysis of approximately 600 of the donors, most TCR beta V segments were observed in productive rearrangements about 90% or about 30% of the time, broadly matching IMGT annotations. HLA typing was unavailable for some donors at each locus, so association tests used only the typed subset. The study gave a list of 150 to 200 TCR beta chains associated with cytomegalovirus. In a later analysis, some 18,000 TCR beta sequences were associated with specific HLA alleles at a false discovery rate of 0.05. Linkage disequilibrium might explain the correlated functional status among segregating V segments, but an unknown experimental factor could not be ruled out. A cluster of highly shared sequence variants was judged likely to represent a technical artifact of the sequencing pipeline. Three of the identified cytomegalovirus-associated TCR beta chains were confirmed in vitro to be specific for cytomegalovirus antigens. Compared with equally common non-associated chains, HLA-associated TCR beta chains in a later analysis were more clonally expanded and had lower generation probabilities. This cohort had only TCR beta chains sequenced, and the lack of alpha or paired-chain data limited which features could be detected. According to a later analysis, TCR association rates differed among HLA loci, with DRB1 alleles showing the most associated TCRs and HLA-C alleles showing the fewest. While some public TCRs were present in many individuals, most TCR sequences turned up only very rarely across donors.

Preparation of the library involved the immunoSEQ multiplex PCR assay. The multiplex PCR relied on a mix of 60 forward primers for TCR Vbeta segments and 13 reverse primers for TCR Jbeta segments. A multiplex PCR assay on genomic DNA amplified the CDR3 region of rearranged TCR beta genes. Amplified TCR beta libraries were sequenced as 87-base-pair reads on the Illumina HiSeq System. In the original analysis: A later analysis counted approximately 76 million unique TCR beta chains across the 650 to 700 repertoires, and some 12 million of these chains were shared by at least two donors. A nearest-neighbor algorithm error-corrected the raw reads and collapsed the reads into unique sequences, merging closely related sequences to remove PCR and sequencing errors. CDR3 sequences were aligned to IMGT reference sequences to assign V, D and J gene segments. For a sequence to be retained, a match of at least six nucleotides was required to both a V gene segment and a J gene segment. A rearrangement was called productive if the CDR3 had no stop codons and remained in frame with V and J, and every other rearrangement was called non-productive. Following IMGT convention, CDR3 was defined as the stretch from the second conserved V-encoded cysteine to the conserved J-encoded phenylalanine. The earlier analysis of about 530 of the donors excluded any sequence lacking an unambiguous match to a single V gene segment. In an earlier analysis of a few hundred of the donors, V segments were called functional above 56.7% productive rearrangements and were called segregating when the between-donor standard deviation exceeded 5%. A statistical classification framework was built for diagnosing cytomegalovirus status from the catalog of TCR beta chain sequences. In a later analysis, TCR nucleotide sequences were compared against IMGT/GENE-DB human TR gene sequences so that V and J genes could be assigned. Using the TCRdist pipeline, a later analysis assigned CDR3 sequences along with most-parsimonious VDJ recombination scenarios. A later analysis defined each TCR beta chain by its CDR3 amino acid sequence plus V-gene family, and excluded reads lacking a unique V-gene family. To address suspected cross-contamination and a sequencing artifact, a later analysis removed a few hundred highly shared, low-generation-probability nucleotide sequences. In a later analysis, a clonal expansion index for each public chain was calculated from normalized within-repertoire ranks of inferred template counts. Generation probabilities in a later analysis came from a VDJ recombination model fitted to out-of-frame rearrangements, and those results were checked against IGoR. In a later analysis, TCR-TCR, TCR-HLA and TCR-CMV co-occurrence was scored with hypergeometric tests, and a repertoire-size bias correction was applied to TCR pairs. A later analysis estimated false discovery rates by permuting HLA or CMV assignments 20 times. In a later analysis, co-occurring TCRs were grouped using DBSCAN, with TCRdist sequence similarity added in when clustering inside HLA-allele-positive subsets. Repertoires with fewer than 30,000 or more than 120,000 public chains, plus five repertoires with anomalous nucleotide sharing, were excluded from co-occurrence clustering. In TCRdb, the immuneACCESS table is reduced to in-frame sequences with V and J assigned. These tables do not hold every clone; where another copy was compared, an unresolved V gene accounts for under half, and the others remain unexplained. V, J and clone size are those of that table, while D and trimming were read from the DNA. The sample data list 85,000 to 100,000 clones, and approximately 77% of these were observed just once. The ten largest make up about 5% of the sample.

Worth noting for this clone: Its recognized antigen is unknown. Base qualities are not at hand, and no much larger clone is one base apart.

V was cut back by 0 bases and J by 6 bases, leaving a gap of 4 bases between them. The CDR3 runs 11 residues from the cysteine to the phenylalanine. Of the read, only the CDR3 DNA is kept; its 33 bases are in frame from base 1. From a lookup of the germline V gene (reference sequence), CDR1 and CDR2 are DFQATT and SNEGSKA. The cohort consisted of 600 or so healthy bone marrow donors. Cohort members were all nominally healthy when sampled, although unrecorded immune exposures were likely present. The donor tested CMV seronegative and was one of the 352 seronegative cohort members. Every donor gave a peripheral blood sample, and the peripheral blood mononuclear cells from that sample were used for TCR beta sequencing. The Qiagen DNeasy Blood Extraction Kit was used to extract genomic DNA from the blood cell samples.

The material sequenced was PBMCs. The rearrangement joined TRBV20-1 to TRBJ2-3; no D gene is confidently identified. This sequence was found in a woman in her thirties or forties in good health and CMV-seronegative. CDR3 reads: CSARDMDTQYF. Read as DNA, the sequence is TGCAGTGCTAGAGATATGGATACGCAGTATTTT.